This T cell receptor (beta chain) was profiled in a study of beta chain features in type 1 diabetes (dated by TCRdb to the late 2010s). General notes on the study: Mean age, gender distribution, total cell number and subset yield did not differ between patients and healthy donors. A total of some 110 million sorted cells were examined across all samples, and the number of cells per subset was strongly correlated with RNA yield. The study compared the TCRB repertoires of sorted circulating CD4+ T cell subsets in recently diagnosed type 1 diabetes patients with those in matched healthy donors. Regulatory and stem cell-like memory subsets were isolated from only 8 patients and about eight healthy donors, whereas naive and central memory subsets came from all 30 or so donors.

About this clone itself: Which antigen it targets is not known. No quality values exist for individual bases; no much larger clone is one base distant.

The High Capacity cDNA Reverse Transcription Kit was used to reverse transcribe all of the isolated RNA, meaning that expressed TCRB transcripts were what got sequenced. Naive, central memory and regulatory T cell samples underwent deep immunoSEQ sequencing, averaging around 4 million total reads per sample. Sorted cells were lysed in RLT buffer and RNA was extracted with DNase-treated RNeasy Micro or Mini kits, depending on cell number. To prevent cross-contamination, every cell subset was processed on its own, while patient and healthy donor samples were processed together. Using the immunoSEQ multiplex PCR, TCRB sequences were amplified from cDNA into 87-bp fragments spanning the CDR3 region. Sequencing of the amplicons was performed on the Illumina HiSeq platform. Per the source publication's procedure: PCR bias was computationally corrected using synthetic template baselines, reads within Hamming distance 2 were collapsed, and singletons that could not be merged were discarded. Reads were aligned against IMGT to assign V, D and J genes, CDR3 length and insertions or deletions at six rearrangement sites. Within each subset, clonotype counts were normalized to sorted cell number, and only after that were true diversity and Gini coefficients computed with the tcR R package. The overlap coefficient, calculated on TCRB nucleotide sequences, was used to quantify repertoire sharing. TCRdb mirrors the immuneACCESS table, restricted to in-frame sequences. Some clones are absent from its copies; in checked studies, under half trace to an unresolved V gene, and the reason for the others is unknown. V and J calls and clone size are as listed in that table; D and trimming were resolved from the DNA. The sample table lists about 150,000 clones, roughly an eighth of them with a count of one. The top ten constitute 1% to 1.5% of the sample.

Each donor gave one peripheral blood draw, around 0.12 L on average, collected into heparinised tubes. A BD FACSAria II was used to sort naive, central memory, regulatory and stem cell-like memory CD4+ T cells with a panel that included CD45RO, CCR7, CD25, CD127, CD95 and CD27. A purity above 95% was achieved for all sorted populations. PBMCs were separated immediately by Lymphoprep density gradient centrifugation and were stained directly, without being cultured. To minimize batch effects, samples were stained and sorted in pairs, one healthy donor with one patient per experiment. CDR1 and CDR2 are drawn from the germline V gene: MGHDK, SYGVNS. Inclusive of the bounding cysteine and phenylalanine, the CDR3 is 16 residues long. Only the CDR3 region is kept as DNA, spanning 48 bases read in frame from base 1. Relative to germline, V is 4 bases shorter and J is 0 bases shorter, with 12 bases between their ends.

Here is what the overall study found, with its caveats: Naive, central memory and regulatory TCRB repertoires appeared to be more similar among patients than among healthy donors. Because cDNA rather than genomic DNA was sequenced, highly expressing activated cells could have been over-represented, although no difference in activation and CD3 levels was found between groups. Fewer insertions and more nucleotide deletions at VDJ recombination sites were observed in patients with type 1 diabetes, implying thymic rearrangement abnormalities. Shorter templates might have been favored by PCR, but patient and control samples were amplified and corrected together, so both groups would have been affected equally by any skew. Type 1 diabetes patients showed a moderate but significant shortening of TCRB CDR3 length in all four CD4+ subsets. Because the HLA sub-analyses included only small numbers of individuals, any influence of HLA type on TCRB rearrangement was left unresolved.

The sample comprised central memory CD4+ T cells from blood. This clonotype originated in a man aged 18 to 30 with type 1 diabetes. The chain uses TRBV25-1 and TRBJ2-2; D gene: possibly TRBD1, on 6 matching bases. The CDR3 amino acid sequence is: CASSVISGANTGELFF. The bases read TGTGCCAGCAGTGTAATTTCAGGGGCGAACACCGGGGAGCTGTTTTTT.